This paragraph covers one T cell receptor (beta chain) sequence. The antigen is not known. The junction departs from the called germline gene at one end, perhaps through a read error. The CDR3 spans 15 residues. Germline CDR1 and CDR2: SGHRS and YFSETQ. This sample was taken from a study of graft-versus-host responses after intestinal transplantation. Turning to the study itself: Every one of the recipients received anti-thymocyte globulin induction and afterwards took tacrolimus and steroids for about 3 years. Study-level results: The study found high graft-versus-host to host-versus-graft clonal ratios in allografts of patients with graft-donor T cell macrochimerism.

Generated by immunoSEQ multiplex PCR, the TCRdb table keeps only in-frame clones and is missing some. The data show 140,000 or so clones, about 90% seen once. This clonotype originated in a human donor who received an intestinal transplant. The chain links TRBV5-1 to TRBJ2-3; D remains unclear. Sequencing used unstimulated CD4+ T cells sorted from spleen or lymph node cells, obtained before intestinal transplant. The chain's CDR3 is CASSLTVSSTDTRYF. CDR3 in DNA: TGCGCCAGCAGCCTTACCGTTTCAAGCACAGATACGCGGTATTTT. Complete variable domain (other parts from reference TRBV5-1 and TRBJ2-3): KAGVTQTPRYLIKTRGQQVTLSCSPISGHRSVSWYQQTPGQGLQFLFEYFSETQRNKGNFPGRFSGRQFSNSRSEMNVSTLELGDSALYLCASSLTVSSTDTRYFGPGTRLTVL.